This entry lists 32 T cell receptor beta chains sequenced from one sample in a study of T cell responses to AZD1222 COVID-19 vaccine. Clones were sequenced by immunoSEQ multiplex PCR, and TCRdb holds only the in-frame ones, with some missing. The sample records roughly 140,000 clones, 89% being singletons. Sequencing was performed on peripheral blood, taken on day 0 of AZD1222 vaccination. Source of these receptors: an adult in good health.

The V call is TRBV7-8, the J call TRBJ2-1, with a weak D call TRBD2 (6 bases). Germline V CDR1 and CDR2: SGHVS, FQNEAQ. V was cut by 8 bases and J by 3 bases, with 23 bases left in between. This CDR3 has 17 residues. The CDR3: CASLVLRRDLHYNEQFF. In DNA form, the CDR3 reads TGTGCCAGCCTAGTGTTGAGGCGGGACCTCCACTACAATGAGCAGTTCTTC.

The chain is built from TRBV7-9 and TRBJ1-2; TRBD1 matches 9 bases. V gave up 1 base and J gave up 7 bases; unmatched junction bases: 4. The CDR3 sequence is 14 residues long. In germline, CDR1 is SEHNR, CDR2 FQNEAQ (reference sequence). As DNA, the CDR3 is TGTGCCAGCAGCTTAGGGGGGACAGGGTCTGGCTACACCTTC. This translates into CASSLGGTGSGYTF.

This chain connects TRBV18 to TRBJ1-6, with 7 bases aligning to TRBD1. The germline gives CDR1 KGHSH, CDR2 LQKENI. This CDR3 is built from 15 residues. Trimming cost V 5 bases and J 7 bases; bases outside gene matches: 8. CDR3 nucleotide sequence: TGTGCCAGCTCAACAAGACAGGGATTAAATTCACCCCTCCACTTT. Translating gives CASSTRQGLNSPLHF.

CDR3 loop: CASRSDRGLEKLFF. CDR3 bases: TGTGCCAGCAGGAGCGACAGGGGTCTTGAAAAACTGTTTTTT. The gene calls are TRBV6-5 and TRBJ1-4, with 8 bases identical to TRBD1. V lost 6 bases to trimming and J lost 7 bases; unmatched junction nucleotides: 7. The CDR3 has 14 amino acids. CDR1 MNHEY and CDR2 SVGAGI come from the germline V gene.

The V call is TRBV27, the J call TRBJ2-7; 7 bases agree with TRBD1. The CDR3 is 13 residues long. In germline, CDR1 is MNHEY, CDR2 SMNVEV (reference sequence). J was trimmed by 3 bases and V by 4 bases; bases with no gene match: 3. The CDR3, as DNA: TGTGCCAGCAGTTGGGACAGTGGCTACGAGCAGTACTTC. Residues: CASSWDSGYEQYF.

The chain uses TRBV12-3 or TRBV12-4 and TRBJ1-2; D is perhaps TRBD1 (5 bases). The CDR3 extends over 12 amino acids. Trimming removed 6 bases at V and 6 bases at J, with 11 bases between. This chain's CDR3 is CASRHSGHGYTF. Written as DNA, the CDR3 is TGTGCCAGCAGACACTCAGGGCATGGCTACACCTTC.

The CDR3 DNA sequence: TGTGCCAGCAGCTTGGCCCAGGGCCGGTTGTATGGGCAGTATTTT. Translation gives CASSLAQGRLYGQYF. The J gene is TRBJ2-3, the V gene TRBV5-5, with a possible D match to TRBD1 (5 bases). Per the germline V gene, CDR1 is SGHKS and CDR2 is YYEKEE (reference sequence). The V end lost 0 bases, the J end lost 11 bases, and 19 bases lay between the germline ends. The CDR3 has 15 amino acids.

The chain employs TRBV30 and TRBJ1-3; no reliable D call. The CDR3 consists of 15 residues. V lost 0 bases and J lost 2, with 11 bases in between. Germline-derived CDR1 and CDR2 are GTSNPN and SVGIG (reference sequence). CDR3 coding DNA: TGTGCCTGGAGTGTAAAGGAGGTCGCTGGAAACACCATATATTTT. Its protein is CAWSVKEVAGNTIYF.

This chain joins TRBV7-2 and TRBJ2-5, with 7 bases lining up with TRBD1. CDR1 is SGHTA and CDR2 is FQGNSA in the germline V gene. Trimming at V came to 2 bases and at J to 1 base, leaving 4 bases not matched to a gene. The CDR3 has 15 residues. The CDR3: CASSLSPGGQETQYF. CDR3 sequence (DNA): TGTGCCAGCAGCTTAAGTCCAGGGGGCCAAGAGACCCAGTACTTC.

The gene calls are TRBV5-1 and TRBJ1-3; TRBD1 might be the D (5 bases). Germline assignment: CDR1 SGHRS and CDR2 YFSETQ. The CDR3 contains 14 residues. The V and J ends lost 1 base and 6 bases respectively, with 11 bases between them. The CDR3 here is CASSLIGAENTIYF. In DNA, the CDR3 is TGCGCCAGCAGCTTGATAGGGGCGGAAAACACCATATATTTT.

The chain couples TRBV5-1 to TRBJ2-3; the D is unclear. CDR3 size: 14 residues. Trimming left V 1 base short and J 10 bases short, with 16 bases between. From germline, CDR1 is SGHRS and CDR2 YFSETQ. The CDR3 DNA reads TGCGCCAGCAGCTTGACCGCCGGGCCCCAGGCGCAGTATTTT. Residues: CASSLTAGPQAQYF. Based on the CDR3 plus reference TRBV5-1 and TRBJ2-3, the full variable domain is KAGVTQTPRYLIKTRGQQVTLSCSPISGHRSVSWYQQTPGQGLQFLFEYFSETQRNKGNFPGRFSGRQFSNSRSEMNVSTLELGDSALYLCASSLTAGPQAQYFGPGTRLTVL.

In its sample, this clone was seen once. The chain links TRBV25-1 to TRBJ1-2; tentative D call: TRBD1 (6 bases). The CDR3 extends over 14 amino acids. Trimming left V 4 bases short and J 2 bases short, with 11 bases between. Germline loops: CDR1 MGHDK, CDR2 SYGVNS. CDR3 amino acids: CASSANRVNYGYTF. The CDR3 DNA reads TGTGCCAGCAGTGCGAACAGGGTCAACTATGGCTACACCTTC.

The genes are TRBV29-1 and TRBJ1-3; D possibly corresponds to TRBD1 (6 bases). Between the trimmed V and J ends, which lost 6 bases and 1 base, there was a span of 13 bases. The CDR3 runs to 14 residues. The germline CDR1 and CDR2 sequences are SQVTM and ANQGSEA. CDR3 sequence (DNA): TGCAGCGTGCGTACACAGGGTTCTGGAAACACCATATATTTT. Translating gives CSVRTQGSGNTIYF.

The genes are TRBV3-1 (or the pseudogene TRBV3-2) and TRBJ1-3; perhaps TRBD1 as D (5 bases). V was shortened by 4 bases and J by 0 bases, with 10 bases between the two germline ends. The CDR3 is made up of 15 amino acids. Germline lookup yields CDR1 LGHDT and CDR2 YNNKEL (reference sequence). CDR3 residues: CASSRQFRSGNTIYF. CDR3 sequence (DNA): TGTGCCAGCAGCCGACAGTTCCGCTCTGGAAACACCATATATTTT.

The V and J genes are TRBV4-2 and TRBJ1-4; 7 bases agree with TRBD1. This CDR3 has 15 residues. J gave up 3 bases and V 2 bases, and 3 bases lay outside the gene matches. From germline, CDR1 is LGHNA and CDR2 YNFKEQ. CDR3 coding DNA: TGTGCCAGCAGCCAAAACAGGGGCGCTAATGAAAAACTGTTTTTT. Translating gives CASSQNRGANEKLFF.

V is TRBV4-1 and J is TRBJ1-4; unclear D gene. V lost 5 bases and J 4 bases, leaving 11 bases between the germline ends. The CDR3 consists of 14 residues. Per the germline V gene, CDR1 is MGHRA and CDR2 is YSYEKL. In nucleotides, the CDR3 is TGCGCCAGCAGCGTAAGCTCCCTTAATGAAAAACTGTTTTTT. This codes for CASSVSSLNEKLFF.

The chain employs TRBV6-5 and TRBJ2-2; D is unresolved. Germline V gives CDR1 MNHEY, CDR2 SVGAGI. The V end was cut by 4 bases, the J end by 5 bases, with 14 bases between. CDR3 length equals 15 residues. The CDR3 reads CASSSPDRETGELFF. DNA of the CDR3: TGTGCCAGCAGTTCCCCGGACCGAGAGACCGGGGAGCTGTTTTTT.

J is TRBJ1-2 and V is TRBV5-1; D may be TRBD1 (6 bases). Trimming took off 5 bases at V and 2 bases at J, with 10 bases between the two ends. Germline V gene lookup returns CDR1 SGHRS and CDR2 YFSETQ. This CDR3 region has 13 residues. The CDR3 sequence: CASRNDRNYGYTF. The CDR3 coding sequence is TGCGCCAGCAGAAACGACAGGAACTATGGCTACACCTTC.

The chain recombines TRBV5-1 with TRBJ2-7; D may be TRBD1 or TRBD2 (6 bases each). V gave up 4 bases and J gave up 7 bases, with 15 bases separating them. Germline V gene lookup returns CDR1 SGHRS and CDR2 YFSETQ. This CDR3 region has 13 residues. CDR3: CASSQWGAGEQYF. Written as DNA, the CDR3 is TGCGCCAGCAGCCAATGGGGGGCCGGAGAGCAGTACTTC.

The rearrangement joins TRBV4-1 to TRBJ1-2; possibly TRBD1 for D (5 bases). Trimming cost V 2 bases and J 7 bases, with 17 bases left between them. The CDR3 extends over 15 amino acids. Germline V gives CDR1 MGHRA, CDR2 YSYEKL. The CDR3 DNA reads as TGCGCCAGCAGCCAACAGGGATCGGCCCGCGCTGGCTACACCTTC. It yields the protein CASSQQGSARAGYTF.

This clone was detected a few times. The chain uses TRBV6-5 and TRBJ2-3, with 9 nucleotides matching TRBD1. The CDR3 extends over 15 amino acids. Germline V gene lookup returns CDR1 MNHEY and CDR2 SVGAGI. V shed 1 base, J shed 1 base, and the junction held 0 bases outside the gene matches. For the CDR3, the DNA is TGTGCCAGCAGTTACTGGACAGGGGGCACAGATACGCAGTATTTT. Protein: CASSYWTGGTDTQYF.

This chain joins TRBV11-2 and TRBJ2-7; possibly TRBD1 for D (6 bases). The germline V gene encodes CDR1 SGHAT and CDR2 FQNNGV. This CDR3 comprises 14 residues. Trimming pared 5 bases from V and 2 bases from J, leaving 13 bases between. In DNA form, the CDR3 reads TGTGCCAGCAGCCAACGGACAGCAACCTACGAGCAGTACTTC. Protein product: CASSQRTATYEQYF.

The V and J genes are TRBV5-1 and TRBJ2-7, with 10 nucleotides matching TRBD2. The CDR3 has 15 amino acids. V was clipped by 1 base and J by 9 bases; unmatched bases: 10. In germline, CDR1 is SGHRS, CDR2 YFSETQ. CDR3 residues: CASSLTASGGPGQYF. CDR3 sequence (DNA): TGCGCCAGCAGCTTGACGGCTAGCGGGGGCCCCGGGCAGTACTTC.

V usage is TRBV6-5 and J usage is TRBJ2-3, with TRBD2 matching over 9 bases. There are 15 residues in the CDR3. J gave up 4 bases and V 4 bases, and 6 bases lay outside the gene matches. The germline V gene has CDR1 MNHEY and CDR2 SVGAGI. Here the CDR3 reads CASSLRSGSADTQYF. The CDR3 DNA reads as TGTGCCAGCAGTTTGCGTAGCGGGAGTGCAGATACGCAGTATTTT.

The V gene is TRBV29-1, the J gene TRBJ1-2, with no clear D. This CDR3 contains 17 residues. V lost 7 bases and J 5 bases, leaving 29 bases between the germline ends. CDR1 is SQVTM and CDR2 is ANQGSEA in the germline V gene. Here the CDR3 DNA reads TGCAGCGCTACACCCCCCCCCGGGAGGTCTCACTTTTATGGCTACACCTTC. Translation gives CSATPPPGRSHFYGYTF.

This clone was counted ten times or more. This rearrangement joins TRBV15 to TRBJ1-5; a weak D match, TRBD1 (5 bases). The CDR3 extends over 17 amino acids. V gave up 1 base and J gave up 3 bases, with 16 bases separating them. The germline V gene has CDR1 LNHNV and CDR2 YYDKDF (reference sequence). CDR3 in DNA: TGTGCCACCAGCAGAGCGGACTTGGGAGGGGACAATCAGCCCCAGCATTTT. Its protein product is CATSRADLGGDNQPQHF.

Here the CDR3 reads CASSLLAGGVDEQFF. CDR3 in DNA: TGTGCCAGCAGCTTATTAGCGGGAGGGGTCGATGAGCAGTTCTTC. The rearrangement uses TRBV11-3 and TRBJ2-1, with 11 bases aligning to TRBD2. V was clipped by 2 bases and J by 8 bases; unmatched bases: 5. The CDR3 is made up of 15 amino acids. Germline-derived CDR1 and CDR2 are SGHNT and YENEEA.

The rearrangement uses TRBV29-1 and TRBJ2-2; 11 bases fit TRBD2. The CDR3 spans 15 residues. Germline CDR1 and CDR2: SQVTM and ANQGSEA. The CDR3 sequence: CSGTSGKKNTGELFF. CDR3 coding DNA: TGCAGTGGGACTAGCGGCAAGAAGAACACCGGGGAGCTGTTTTTT.

V gene TRBV29-1 combines with J gene TRBJ2-5; a weak D match, TRBD2 (6 bases). Germline lookup yields CDR1 SQVTM and CDR2 ANQGSEA. The CDR3 is 12 residues long. V was clipped by 4 bases and J by 5 bases, with 11 bases between them. DNA for the CDR3: TGCAGCGTTGCGGTGGGGAGGGAGACCCAGTACTTC. This codes for CSVAVGRETQYF.

The J gene is TRBJ2-7, the V gene TRBV27, with 7 bases that match TRBD1. The CDR3 loop spans 14 amino acids. Germline assignment: CDR1 MNHEY and CDR2 SMNVEV (reference sequence). Trimming removed 6 bases from V and 6 bases from J; junction bases left unmatched: 11. The CDR3 DNA reads as TGTGCCAGCAGCAGGACAGGCGTAGTGGGCGAGCAGTACTTC. Protein sequence: CASSRTGVVGEQYF.

CDR3 sequence (DNA): TGTGCCAGCGCCTATCTGGGGGACTATGGCTACACCTTC. Protein product: CASAYLGDYGYTF. The chain joins TRBV5-5 to TRBJ1-2, with a weak D call TRBD1 (5 bases). V gave up 7 bases and J gave up 3 bases, with 13 bases separating them. The CDR3 is made up of 13 amino acids. CDR1 and CDR2 (germline): SGHKS, YYEKEE (reference sequence).

The chain combines TRBV28 with TRBJ1-2; 7 nucleotides align to TRBD1. Per germline, CDR1 MDHEN and CDR2 SYDVKM. With V trimmed by 4 bases and J by 8 bases, 16 bases remained unmatched. This CDR3 is built from 16 residues. The CDR3 reads CASSYLTGRQGRGYTF. Written as DNA, the CDR3 is TGTGCCAGCAGTTACCTAACGGGAAGACAGGGTAGGGGCTACACCTTC.